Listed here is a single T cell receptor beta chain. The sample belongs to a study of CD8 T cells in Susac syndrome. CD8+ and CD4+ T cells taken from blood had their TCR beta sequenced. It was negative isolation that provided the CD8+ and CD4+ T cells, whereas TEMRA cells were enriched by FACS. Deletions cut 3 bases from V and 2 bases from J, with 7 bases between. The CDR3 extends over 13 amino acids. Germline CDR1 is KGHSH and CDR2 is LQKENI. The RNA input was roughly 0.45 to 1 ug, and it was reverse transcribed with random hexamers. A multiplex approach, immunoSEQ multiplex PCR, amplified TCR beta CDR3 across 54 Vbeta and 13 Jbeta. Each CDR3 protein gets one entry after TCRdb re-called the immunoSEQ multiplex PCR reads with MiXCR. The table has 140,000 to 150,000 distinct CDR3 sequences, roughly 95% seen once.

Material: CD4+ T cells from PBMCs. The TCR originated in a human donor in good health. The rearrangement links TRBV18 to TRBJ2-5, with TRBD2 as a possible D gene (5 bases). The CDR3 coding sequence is TGTGCCAGCTCACCCGGGATACAAGAGACCCAGTACTTC. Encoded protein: CASSPGIQETQYF.